This TCR beta chain was found in a study of T-cell reconstitution after alpha-beta-depleted transplantation in children. The authors prepared the TCRbeta library with unique molecular identifiers. A single record per CDR3 protein comes from TCRdb applying MiXCR to the PCR reads. The repertoire holds hundreds of thousands of distinct CDR3 sequences, with about a tenth as singletons. This clonotype was counted between two and nine times. V dropped 4 bases and J dropped 4; count of bases not matched to a gene: 6. Germline loops: CDR1 SGHRS, CDR2 YFSETQ. The CDR3 has 15 residues. The chain carries TRBV5-1 and TRBJ2-5, with 11 nucleotides matching TRBD1. The sequenced sample was PBMCs from the stem cell graft donor, obtained from the stem cell graft. This clonotype originated in a human donor who donated a stem cell graft to a child with SCID. CDR3 sequence reads: CASSNGQGAGETQYF. CDR3 in DNA: TGCGCCAGCAGCAACGGACAGGGGGCAGGAGAGACCCAGTACTTC.